The entry that follows covers one T cell receptor beta chain sequence. Antigen: not known. TCRdb keeps only in-frame clones here, not all; method: immunoSEQ multiplex PCR. The sample shows tens of thousands of clones, about 85% of them seen only once. The sample comes from a study of T cell responses to AZD1222 COVID-19 vaccine. General observations from the study: There were repertoire samples only from the period after the peak T cell response.

The receptor was derived from an adult in good health. Material: peripheral blood, obtained on day 0 of AZD1222 vaccination.

CDR3 nucleotide sequence: TGTGCCAGCAGCTGGGGCAGGGTCGGGAACACTGAAGCTTTCTTT. Its protein is CASSWGRVGNTEAFF. The chain recombines TRBV5-8 with TRBJ1-1, with D possibly matching TRBD1 (5 bases). Germline-derived CDR1 and CDR2 are SGHTS and YDEGEE. Trimming cost V 3 bases and J 1 base, with 13 bases left between them. CDR3 length: 15 amino acids.